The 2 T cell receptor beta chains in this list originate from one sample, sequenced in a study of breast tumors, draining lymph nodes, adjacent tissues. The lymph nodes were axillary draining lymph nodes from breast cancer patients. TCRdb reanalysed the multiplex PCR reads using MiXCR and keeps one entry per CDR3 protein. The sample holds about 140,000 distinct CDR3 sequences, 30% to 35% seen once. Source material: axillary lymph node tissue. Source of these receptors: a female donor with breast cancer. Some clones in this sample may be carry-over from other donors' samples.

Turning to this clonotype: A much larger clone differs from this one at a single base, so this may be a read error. The CDR3 sequence: CAGSQPNSGNTIYF. The DNA for the CDR3 is TGTGCCGGCAGCCAACCTAACTCTGGAAACACCATATATTTT. The chain uses TRBV3-1 and TRBJ1-3; no reliable D call. In germline, CDR1 is LGHDT, CDR2 YNNKEL (reference sequence). The length of the CDR3 is 14 residues.

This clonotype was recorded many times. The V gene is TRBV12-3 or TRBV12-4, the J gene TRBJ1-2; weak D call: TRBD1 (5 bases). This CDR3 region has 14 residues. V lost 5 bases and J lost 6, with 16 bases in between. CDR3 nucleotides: TGTGCCAGCAGTAGGGCGGGGGTTTCCCATGGCTACACCTTC. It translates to CASSRAGVSHGYTF.